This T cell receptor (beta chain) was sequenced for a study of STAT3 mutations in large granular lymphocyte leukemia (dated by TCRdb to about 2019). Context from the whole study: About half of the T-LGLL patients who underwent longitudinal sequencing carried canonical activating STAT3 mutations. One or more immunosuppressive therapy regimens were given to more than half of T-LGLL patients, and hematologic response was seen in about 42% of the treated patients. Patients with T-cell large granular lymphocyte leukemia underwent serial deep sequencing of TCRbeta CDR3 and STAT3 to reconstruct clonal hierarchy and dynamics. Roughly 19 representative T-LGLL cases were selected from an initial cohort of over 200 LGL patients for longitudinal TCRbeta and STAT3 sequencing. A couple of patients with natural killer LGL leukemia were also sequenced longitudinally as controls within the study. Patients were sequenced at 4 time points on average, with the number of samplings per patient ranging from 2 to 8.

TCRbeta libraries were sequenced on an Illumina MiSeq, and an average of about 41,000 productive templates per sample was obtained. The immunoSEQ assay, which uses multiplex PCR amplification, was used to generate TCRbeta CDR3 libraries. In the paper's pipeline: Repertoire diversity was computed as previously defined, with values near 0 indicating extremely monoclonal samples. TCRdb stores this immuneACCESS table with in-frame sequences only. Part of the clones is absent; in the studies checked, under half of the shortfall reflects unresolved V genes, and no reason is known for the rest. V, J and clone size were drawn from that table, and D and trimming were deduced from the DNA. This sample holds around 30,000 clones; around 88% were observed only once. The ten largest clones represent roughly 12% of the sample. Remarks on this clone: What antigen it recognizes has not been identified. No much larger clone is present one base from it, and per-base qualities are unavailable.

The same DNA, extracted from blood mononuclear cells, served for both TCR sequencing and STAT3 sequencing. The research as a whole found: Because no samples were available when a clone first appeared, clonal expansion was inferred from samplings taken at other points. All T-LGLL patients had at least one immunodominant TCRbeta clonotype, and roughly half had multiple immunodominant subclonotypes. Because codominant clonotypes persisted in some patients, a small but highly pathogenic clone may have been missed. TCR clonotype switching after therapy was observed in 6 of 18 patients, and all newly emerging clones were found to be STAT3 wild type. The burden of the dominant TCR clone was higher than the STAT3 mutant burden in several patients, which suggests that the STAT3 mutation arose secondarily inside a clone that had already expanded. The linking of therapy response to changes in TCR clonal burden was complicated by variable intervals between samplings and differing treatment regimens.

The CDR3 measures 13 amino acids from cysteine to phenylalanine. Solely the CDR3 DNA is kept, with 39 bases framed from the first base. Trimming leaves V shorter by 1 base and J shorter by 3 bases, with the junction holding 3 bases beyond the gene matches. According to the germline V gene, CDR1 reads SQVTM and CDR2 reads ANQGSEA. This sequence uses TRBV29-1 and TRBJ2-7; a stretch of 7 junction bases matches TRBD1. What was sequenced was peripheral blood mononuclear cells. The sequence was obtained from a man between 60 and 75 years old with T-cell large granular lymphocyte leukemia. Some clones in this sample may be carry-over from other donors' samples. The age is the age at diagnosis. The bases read TGCAGCGTTGAAGGGGACAGAAACTACGAGCAGTACTTC. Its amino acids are CSVEGDRNYEQYF.